Listed below are T cell receptor beta chains from one sample, sequenced in a study of cytomegalovirus exposure and HLA in healthy donors. Data came from immunoSEQ multiplex PCR; TCRdb stores just in-frame clones and leaves some out. The repertoire holds about 95,000 clones, just under 70% seen once, with approximately 16% in the top ten. The material sequenced was PBMCs. All receptors derive from a woman between 50 and 59 years old in good health and CMV-seropositive. The CDR3 runs from the conserved cysteine through the conserved F or W. The D gene is left open where the match is weak. Not all rows give a size; the values are once, few, many and, for expanded clones, a class.

j_call: TRBJ2-1; d_call: TRBD1; clone_size: -; v_call: TRBV11-3; cdr3_aa: CASSLVSGQGTEQFF; cdr3_nt: TGTGCCAGCAGCTTAGTATCAGGACAGGGTACTGAGCAGTTCTTC
j_call: TRBJ2-7; d_call: TRBD2; clone_size: once; v_call: TRBV5-6; cdr3_aa: CASSAYGLAGPGSDEQYF; cdr3_nt: TGTGCCAGCAGCGCTTACGGACTAGCGGGGCCGGGGTCCGACGAGCAGTACTTC
j_call: TRBJ2-3; d_call: -; clone_size: -; v_call: TRBV7-3; cdr3_aa: CASSPINTDTQYF; cdr3_nt: TGTGCCAGCAGCCCTATAAACACAGATACGCAGTATTTT
j_call: TRBJ2-7; d_call: TRBD1; clone_size: -; v_call: TRBV6-5; cdr3_aa: CASSSPGQGTYEQYF; cdr3_nt: TGTGCCAGCAGTTCACCGGGACAGGGGACCTACGAGCAGTACTTC
j_call: TRBJ2-7; d_call: -; clone_size: -; v_call: TRBV5-5; cdr3_aa: CASSFDRYSYEQYF; cdr3_nt: TGTGCCAGCAGCTTTGACAGGTACTCCTACGAGCAGTACTTC
j_call: TRBJ1-6; d_call: -; clone_size: few; v_call: TRBV4-2; cdr3_aa: CASSQEILRGTSPLHF; cdr3_nt: TGTGCCAGCAGCCAAGAGATATTGCGGGGGACATCACCCCTCCACTTT
j_call: TRBJ2-7; d_call: TRBD1; clone_size: few; v_call: TRBV6-6; cdr3_aa: CASSYSTGTGEHEQYF; cdr3_nt: TGTGCCAGCAGTTACTCCACCGGGACAGGGGAGCACGAGCAGTACTTC
j_call: TRBJ2-1; d_call: -; clone_size: -; v_call: TRBV6-5; cdr3_aa: CASSYSIGLGNEQFF; cdr3_nt: TGTGCCAGCAGTTACTCGATAGGCCTAGGCAATGAGCAGTTCTTC
j_call: TRBJ2-1; d_call: -; clone_size: -; v_call: TRBV7-3; cdr3_aa: CASSRESGNEQFF; cdr3_nt: TGTGCCAGCAGCCGGGAGTCGGGAAATGAGCAGTTCTTC
j_call: TRBJ1-1; d_call: TRBD1; clone_size: -; v_call: TRBV27; cdr3_aa: CASRLQGAQVAFF; cdr3_nt: TGTGCCAGCAGACTACAGGGGGCGCAGGTGGCTTTCTTT
j_call: TRBJ2-5; d_call: TRBD1; clone_size: -; v_call: TRBV29-1; cdr3_aa: CSVALGGQKPSTQYF; cdr3_nt: TGCAGCGTTGCCCTAGGGGGACAGAAGCCATCGACCCAGTACTTC
j_call: TRBJ2-5; d_call: TRBD1; clone_size: few; v_call: TRBV30; cdr3_aa: CAWSFPTGAGETQYF; cdr3_nt: TGTGCCTGGAGTTTCCCGACAGGGGCGGGGGAGACCCAGTACTTC
j_call: TRBJ2-2; d_call: TRBD2; clone_size: -; v_call: TRBV6-1; cdr3_aa: CASLQAGGNSGELFF; cdr3_nt: TGTGCCAGTCTCCAAGCGGGAGGAAACTCCGGGGAGCTGTTTTTT
j_call: TRBJ2-1; d_call: TRBD1; clone_size: -; v_call: TRBV7-8; cdr3_aa: CASSLKSLGRAGGKGSEQFF; cdr3_nt: TGTGCCAGCAGCTTAAAGTCTTTGGGACGGGCAGGGGGCAAAGGTAGTGAGCAGTTCTTC
j_call: TRBJ1-5; d_call: TRBD1; clone_size: few; v_call: TRBV23-1; cdr3_aa: CASSQGTGRLSGNQPQHF; cdr3_nt: TGCGCCAGCAGTCAGGGGACAGGGCGCCTATCGGGCAATCAGCCCCAGCATTTT
j_call: TRBJ1-6; d_call: -; clone_size: -; v_call: TRBV6-5; cdr3_aa: CASSSRRGGNSPLHF; cdr3_nt: TGTGCCAGCAGTTCTCGGCGGGGTGGGAATTCACCCCTCCACTTT
j_call: TRBJ2-7; d_call: -; clone_size: -; v_call: TRBV6-5; cdr3_aa: CASSDQKDSHEQYF; cdr3_nt: TGTGCCAGCAGTGACCAAAAGGACAGCCACGAGCAGTACTTC
j_call: TRBJ2-7; d_call: TRBD1; clone_size: once; v_call: TRBV11-2; cdr3_aa: CASSLEFRGYEQYF; cdr3_nt: TGTGCCAGCAGCTTAGAGTTCAGGGGGTACGAGCAGTACTTC
j_call: TRBJ1-2; d_call: TRBD1; clone_size: -; v_call: TRBV9; cdr3_aa: CASSVSATTGNKGYGYTF; cdr3_nt: TGTGCCAGCAGCGTATCGGCAACGACAGGGAACAAAGGCTATGGCTACACCTTC
j_call: TRBJ1-3; d_call: -; clone_size: -; v_call: TRBV25-1; cdr3_aa: CASSTRAGGNTIYF; cdr3_nt: TGTGCCAGCAGTACCCGGGCGGGGGGAAACACCATATATTTT
j_call: TRBJ2-7; d_call: -; clone_size: -; v_call: TRBV9; cdr3_aa: CAGRGIPQQINRYEQYF; cdr3_nt: TGTGCGGGTAGGGGGATTCCCCAACAAATTAATAGGTACGAGCAGTACTTC
j_call: TRBJ2-1; d_call: TRBD1; clone_size: -; v_call: TRBV11-1; cdr3_aa: CASSRWRDRESDEQFF; cdr3_nt: TGTGCCAGCAGCCGCTGGCGGGACAGGGAAAGCGATGAGCAGTTCTTC
j_call: TRBJ2-3; d_call: -; clone_size: -; v_call: TRBV9; cdr3_aa: CASSVGPQGLSDTQYF; cdr3_nt: TGTGCCAGCAGCGTAGGCCCCCAAGGACTCTCAGATACGCAGTATTTT
j_call: TRBJ1-3; d_call: -; clone_size: -; v_call: TRBV9; cdr3_aa: CASSVGGREIGNTIYF; cdr3_nt: TGTGCCAGCAGCGTAGGAGGTCGGGAAATCGGAAACACCATATATTTT
j_call: TRBJ2-7; d_call: TRBD1; clone_size: -; v_call: TRBV5-5; cdr3_aa: CASSSRRGQGSYEQYF; cdr3_nt: TGTGCCAGCAGCTCCCGCCGGGGACAGGGGTCCTACGAGCAGTACTTC
j_call: TRBJ2-2; d_call: -; clone_size: -; v_call: TRBV7-3; cdr3_aa: CASSLLGEPNTGELFF; cdr3_nt: TGTGCCAGCAGCTTACTAGGCGAACCGAACACCGGGGAGCTGTTTTTT
j_call: TRBJ1-3; d_call: TRBD1; clone_size: -; v_call: TRBV7-8; cdr3_aa: CASSSRRDRASGNTIYF; cdr3_nt: TGTGCCAGCAGCTCTAGGCGGGACAGAGCCTCTGGAAACACCATATATTTT
j_call: TRBJ2-5; d_call: -; clone_size: few; v_call: TRBV6-5; cdr3_aa: CASSSSRGNQETQYF; cdr3_nt: TGTGCCAGCAGTTCCTCCAGAGGAAACCAAGAGACCCAGTACTTC
j_call: TRBJ2-7; d_call: TRBD2; clone_size: few; v_call: TRBV2; cdr3_aa: CASSEGGLAGRNEQYF; cdr3_nt: TGTGCCAGCAGTGAGGGCGGACTAGCGGGGAGGAACGAGCAGTACTTC
j_call: TRBJ2-7; d_call: -; clone_size: -; v_call: TRBV4-1; cdr3_aa: CASSQDRVVGEQYF; cdr3_nt: TGCGCCAGCAGCCAAGACAGGGTGGTTGGCGAGCAGTACTTC
j_call: TRBJ2-7; d_call: TRBD2; clone_size: -; v_call: TRBV11-2; cdr3_aa: CASSWSSGSSSSYEQYF; cdr3_nt: TGTGCCAGCAGCTGGTCTAGCGGGAGTTCCAGCTCCTACGAGCAGTACTTC
j_call: TRBJ2-7; d_call: -; clone_size: -; v_call: TRBV6-5; cdr3_aa: CASRHGDEQYF; cdr3_nt: TGTGCCAGCAGACACGGGGACGAGCAGTACTTC
j_call: TRBJ2-3; d_call: TRBD2; clone_size: few; v_call: TRBV7-6; cdr3_aa: CASSPLAGLTDTQYF; cdr3_nt: TGTGCCAGCAGCCCATTAGCGGGACTCACAGATACGCAGTATTTT
j_call: TRBJ1-2; d_call: TRBD1; clone_size: -; v_call: TRBV5-1; cdr3_aa: CASGTGGDYGYTF; cdr3_nt: TGCGCCAGCGGGACAGGGGGCGACTATGGCTACACCTTC
j_call: TRBJ2-7; d_call: -; clone_size: -; v_call: TRBV28; cdr3_aa: CASSLAYEQYF; cdr3_nt: TGTGCCAGCAGCTTAGCCTACGAGCAGTACTTC
j_call: TRBJ2-3; d_call: -; clone_size: -; v_call: TRBV2; cdr3_aa: CASSDKRADTQYF; cdr3_nt: TGTGCCAGCAGTGACAAACGTGCGGATACGCAGTATTTT
j_call: TRBJ2-3; d_call: -; clone_size: -; v_call: TRBV6-6; cdr3_aa: CASSPSLGITDTQYF; cdr3_nt: TGTGCCAGCAGCCCTAGTCTAGGTATCACAGATACGCAGTATTTT
j_call: TRBJ2-2; d_call: -; clone_size: few; v_call: TRBV11-3; cdr3_aa: CASSPSASVLFF; cdr3_nt: TGTGCCAGCAGCCCAAGTGCCTCAGTGCTGTTTTTT
j_call: TRBJ2-3; d_call: TRBD2; clone_size: -; v_call: TRBV6-5; cdr3_aa: CASSPLAGVTQYF; cdr3_nt: TGTGCCAGCAGTCCTCTAGCGGGAGTTACGCAGTATTTT
j_call: TRBJ2-7; d_call: -; clone_size: -; v_call: TRBV29-1; cdr3_aa: CSVVKGVDEQYF; cdr3_nt: TGCAGCGTTGTGAAAGGGGTTGACGAGCAGTACTTC
j_call: TRBJ1-2; d_call: -; clone_size: -; v_call: TRBV19; cdr3_aa: CASSMGRGRLYGYTF; cdr3_nt: TGTGCCAGTAGTATGGGGCGGGGACGGCTCTATGGCTACACCTTC
j_call: TRBJ1-1; d_call: TRBD1; clone_size: -; v_call: TRBV29-1; cdr3_aa: CSVDFTGGAGAFF; cdr3_nt: TGCAGCGTTGATTTTACAGGGGGCGCAGGGGCTTTCTTT